This T cell receptor beta chain was identified during a study of T cell repertoires in cytomegalovirus infection. This clonotype was detected a few times. The target antigen is unknown. MiXCR, applied by TCRdb to the reads, yields one record per CDR3 protein. The sample yields roughly 990,000 distinct CDR3 sequences, 25% to 40% seen once. The germline V gene encodes CDR1 MNHNY and CDR2 SVGAGI (reference sequence). The V end lost 7 bases, the J end lost 5 bases, and 15 bases lay between the germline ends. CDR3 length: 14 residues. Source: cultured CD8+ T cells from PBMCs, taken from culture after CMV antigen stimulation. This sequence was found in a human donor in good health (CMV status not recorded). Some clones in this sample may be carry-over from other donors' samples. The chain uses TRBV6-6 and TRBJ1-5; D unclear. CDR3: CASKVVPMDQPQHF. The CDR3 bases are TGTGCCAGCAAGGTAGTCCCTATGGATCAGCCCCAGCATTTT.